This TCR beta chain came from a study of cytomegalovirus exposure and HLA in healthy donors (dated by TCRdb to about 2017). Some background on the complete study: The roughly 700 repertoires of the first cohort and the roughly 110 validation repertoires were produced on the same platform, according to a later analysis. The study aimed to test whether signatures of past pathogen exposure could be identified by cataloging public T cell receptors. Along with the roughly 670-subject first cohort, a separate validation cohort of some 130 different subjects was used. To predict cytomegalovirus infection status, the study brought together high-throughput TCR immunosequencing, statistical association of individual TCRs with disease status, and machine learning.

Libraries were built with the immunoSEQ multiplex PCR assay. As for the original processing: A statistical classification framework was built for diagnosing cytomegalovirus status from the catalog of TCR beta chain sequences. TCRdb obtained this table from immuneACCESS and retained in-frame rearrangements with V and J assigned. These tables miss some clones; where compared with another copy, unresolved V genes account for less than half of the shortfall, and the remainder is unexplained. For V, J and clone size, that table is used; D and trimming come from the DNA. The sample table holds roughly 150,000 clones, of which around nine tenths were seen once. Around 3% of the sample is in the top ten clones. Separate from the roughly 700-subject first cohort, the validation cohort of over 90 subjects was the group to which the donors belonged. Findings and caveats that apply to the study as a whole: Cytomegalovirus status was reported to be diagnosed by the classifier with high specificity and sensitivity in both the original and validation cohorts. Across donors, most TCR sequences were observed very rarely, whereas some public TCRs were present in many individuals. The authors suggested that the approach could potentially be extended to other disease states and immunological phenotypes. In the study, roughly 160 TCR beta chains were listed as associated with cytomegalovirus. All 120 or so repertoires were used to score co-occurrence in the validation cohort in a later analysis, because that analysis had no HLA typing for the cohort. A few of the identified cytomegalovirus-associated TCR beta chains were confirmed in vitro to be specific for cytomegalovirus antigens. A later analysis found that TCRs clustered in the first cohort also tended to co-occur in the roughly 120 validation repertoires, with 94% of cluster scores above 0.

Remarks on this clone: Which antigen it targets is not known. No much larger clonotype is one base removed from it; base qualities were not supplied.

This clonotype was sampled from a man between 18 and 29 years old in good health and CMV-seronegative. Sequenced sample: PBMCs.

The nucleotide sequence is TGTGCCAGTAGTTCTAGCGGGGGGCCGTATGAGCAGTTCTTC. Its translation reads: CASSSSGGPYEQFF. Recombination linked TRBV19 to TRBJ2-1; the central 11 bases match TRBD2. CDR1 LNHDA and CDR2 SQIVND were looked up in the germline V gene (reference sequence). Spanning cysteine to phenylalanine, the CDR3 consists of 14 amino acids. CDR3 DNA only is kept here, 42 bases in frame from base 1. The germline V end is reduced by 5 bases and the J end by 8 bases; junction bases left unmatched: 5.